This entry is about one TCR beta chain. These data originate in a study of blood T cell repertoires in COVID-19. Study details: The United States, Italy and Spain provided the acute and convalescent COVID-19 samples. T cells, B-cell-depleted T cells, or PBMCs provided the cDNA or gDNA that served as material.

One Seattle source followed patients from active infection through their disease course. Authors' analysis steps: Estimates of nucleated cell counts were drawn from the amplification of reference gene primers. The repertoire was sequenced with immunoSEQ multiplex PCR; TCRdb's copy has only in-frame clones and lacks some. Clone size and the V and J calls come from that table; the DNA yielded D and trimming. There are about 300,000 clones in the sample; approximately 88% occur only once, and almost 1.5% lies in the top ten. The receptor was isolated from a human donor with COVID-19, enrolled during active disease. The donor label of this sample is uncertain. Sequencing used peripheral blood.

CDR3 nucleotide sequence: TGCGCCAGCAGCCTCGCCCAGTTTAGCGGGGGGTCCTACAATGAGCAGTTCTTC. Its protein is CASSLAQFSGGSYNEQFF. The chain couples TRBV4-3 to TRBJ2-1; 10 bases are shared with TRBD2. In germline, CDR1 is LGHNA, CDR2 YSLEER. J gave up 1 base and V 4 bases, and 10 bases lay outside the gene matches. CDR3 length: 18 residues.